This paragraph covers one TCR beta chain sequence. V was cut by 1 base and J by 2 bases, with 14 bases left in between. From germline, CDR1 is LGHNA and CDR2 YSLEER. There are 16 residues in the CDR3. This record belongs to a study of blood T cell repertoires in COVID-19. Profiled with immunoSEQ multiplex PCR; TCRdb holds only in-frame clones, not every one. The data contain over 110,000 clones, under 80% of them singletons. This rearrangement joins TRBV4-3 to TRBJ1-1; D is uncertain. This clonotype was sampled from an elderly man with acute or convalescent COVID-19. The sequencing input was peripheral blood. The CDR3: CASSQGVGRPNTEAFF. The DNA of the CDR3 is TGCGCCAGCAGCCAAGGAGTGGGCAGACCAAACACTGAAGCTTTCTTT.